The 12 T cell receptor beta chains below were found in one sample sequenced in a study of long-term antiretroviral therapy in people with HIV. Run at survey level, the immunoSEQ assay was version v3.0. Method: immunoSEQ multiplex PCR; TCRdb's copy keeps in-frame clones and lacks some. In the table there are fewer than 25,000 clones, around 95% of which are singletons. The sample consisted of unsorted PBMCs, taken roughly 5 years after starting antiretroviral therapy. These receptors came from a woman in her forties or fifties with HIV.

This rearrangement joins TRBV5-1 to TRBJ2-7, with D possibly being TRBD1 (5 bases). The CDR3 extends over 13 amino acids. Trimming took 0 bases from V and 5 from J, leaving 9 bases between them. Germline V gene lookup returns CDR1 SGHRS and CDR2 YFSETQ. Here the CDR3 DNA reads TGCGCCAGCAGCTTGGGACCAGGGAACGAGCAGTACTTC. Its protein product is CASSLGPGNEQYF.

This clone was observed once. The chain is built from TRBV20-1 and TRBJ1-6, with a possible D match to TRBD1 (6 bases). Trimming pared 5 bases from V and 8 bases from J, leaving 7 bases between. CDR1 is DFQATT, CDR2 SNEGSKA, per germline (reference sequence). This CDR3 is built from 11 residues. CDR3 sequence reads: CSAYRDSPLHF. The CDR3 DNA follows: TGCAGTGCTTACAGGGATTCACCCCTCCACTTT.

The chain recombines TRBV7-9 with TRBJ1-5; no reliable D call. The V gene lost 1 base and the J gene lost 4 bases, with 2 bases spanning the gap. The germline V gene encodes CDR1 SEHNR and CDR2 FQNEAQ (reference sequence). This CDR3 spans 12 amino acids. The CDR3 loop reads CASSLENQPQHF. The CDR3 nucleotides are TGTGCCAGCAGCTTAGAGAATCAGCCCCAGCATTTT.

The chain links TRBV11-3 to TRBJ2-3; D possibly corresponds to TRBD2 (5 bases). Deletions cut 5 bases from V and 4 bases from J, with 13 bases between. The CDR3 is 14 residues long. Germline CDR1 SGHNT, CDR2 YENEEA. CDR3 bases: TGTGCCAGCAGCCTAGGACTGGCCCCAGATACGCAGTATTTT. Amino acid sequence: CASSLGLAPDTQYF. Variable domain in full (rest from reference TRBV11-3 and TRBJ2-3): EAGVVQSPRYKIIEKKQPVAFWCNPISGHNTLYWYLQNLGQGPELLIRYENEEAVDDSQLPKDRFSAERLKGVDSTLKIQPAELGDSAVYLCASSLGLAPDTQYFGPGTRLTVL.

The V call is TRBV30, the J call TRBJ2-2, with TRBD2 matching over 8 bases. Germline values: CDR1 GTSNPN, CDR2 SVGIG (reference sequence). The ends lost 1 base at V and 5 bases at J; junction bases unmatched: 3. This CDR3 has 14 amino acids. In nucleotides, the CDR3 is TGTGCCTGGAGTGATAGCGGGACGACCGGGGAGCTGTTTTTT. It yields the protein CAWSDSGTTGELFF.

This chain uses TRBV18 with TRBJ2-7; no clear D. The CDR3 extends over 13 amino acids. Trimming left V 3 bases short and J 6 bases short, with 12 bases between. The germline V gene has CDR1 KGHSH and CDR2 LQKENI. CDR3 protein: CASSPIEALEQYF. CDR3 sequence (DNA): TGTGCCAGCTCACCCATTGAGGCCCTCGAGCAGTACTTC.

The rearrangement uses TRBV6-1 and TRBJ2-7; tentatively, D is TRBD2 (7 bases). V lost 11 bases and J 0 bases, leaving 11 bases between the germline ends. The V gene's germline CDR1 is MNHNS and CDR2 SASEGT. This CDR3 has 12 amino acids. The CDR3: CAGRGSSYEQYF. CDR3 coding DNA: TGTGCCGGGAGGGGGTCCTCCTACGAGCAGTACTTC.

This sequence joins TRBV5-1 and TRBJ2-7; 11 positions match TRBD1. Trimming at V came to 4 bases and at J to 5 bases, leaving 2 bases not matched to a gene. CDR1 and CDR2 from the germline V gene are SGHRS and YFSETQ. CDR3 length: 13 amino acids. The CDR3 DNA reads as TGCGCCAGCAGCCAGGGACAGGGGGACGAGCAGTACTTC. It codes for CASSQGQGDEQYF.

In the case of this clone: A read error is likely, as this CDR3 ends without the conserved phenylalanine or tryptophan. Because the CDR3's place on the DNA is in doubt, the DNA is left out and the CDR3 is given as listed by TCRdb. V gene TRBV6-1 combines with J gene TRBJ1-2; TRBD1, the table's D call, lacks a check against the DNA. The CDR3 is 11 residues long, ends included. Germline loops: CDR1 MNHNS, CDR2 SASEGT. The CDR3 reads CASSEGLGTVV.

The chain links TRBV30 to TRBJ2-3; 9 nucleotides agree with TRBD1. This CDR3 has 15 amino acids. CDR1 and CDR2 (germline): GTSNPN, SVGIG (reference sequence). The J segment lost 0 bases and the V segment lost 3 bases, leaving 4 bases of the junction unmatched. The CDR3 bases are TGTGCCTGGAGCGAGGGACAGGGCAGCACAGATACGCAGTATTTT. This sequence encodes CAWSEGQGSTDTQYF.

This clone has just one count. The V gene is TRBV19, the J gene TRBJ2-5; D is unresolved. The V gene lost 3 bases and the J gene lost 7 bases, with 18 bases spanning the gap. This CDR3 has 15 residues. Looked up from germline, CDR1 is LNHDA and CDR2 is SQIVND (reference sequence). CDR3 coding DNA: TGTGCCAGTAGTATTTCCGACGCCGGATCGGGGACCCAGTACTTC. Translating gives CASSISDAGSGTQYF.

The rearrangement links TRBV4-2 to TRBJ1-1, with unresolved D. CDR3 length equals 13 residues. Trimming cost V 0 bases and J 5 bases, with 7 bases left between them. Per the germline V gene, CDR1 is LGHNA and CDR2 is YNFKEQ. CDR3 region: CASSQDVGTEAFF. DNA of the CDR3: TGTGCCAGCAGCCAAGACGTAGGGACTGAAGCTTTCTTT.